Below, one T cell receptor (beta chain) is given with its context. The protocol was immunoSEQ multiplex PCR, while the TCRdb copy is restricted to in-frame clones and leaves out a portion. The sample has a few hundred thousand clones; approximately 86% are singletons. Germline assignment: CDR1 MNHEY and CDR2 SVGAGI. V lost 4 bases, J lost 10 bases, and 5 bases stayed unmatched. The CDR3 extends over 14 amino acids. Patients from Seattle were sampled longitudinally, starting during active infection. The data derive from a study of blood T cell repertoires in COVID-19. At the level of the study: There were acute and convalescent COVID-19 samples, and they came from the United States, Italy and Spain.

Sequences were obtained from peripheral blood. J is TRBJ1-6 and V is TRBV6-5, with 9 bases aligning to TRBD1. The TCR originated in a human donor with COVID-19, enrolled during active disease. The donor label of this sample is uncertain. CDR3 loop: CASSSTGGRSPLHF. The CDR3 bases are TGTGCCAGCAGTTCGACAGGGGGTCGCTCACCCCTCCACTTT.